This entry lists 13 T cell receptor beta chains sequenced from one sample in a study of CD8+CD57+ T cells in acquired aplastic anemia. The use of genomic DNA as template underpinned the TCR beta VDJ and CDR3 profiling. TCRdb fed the reads into MiXCR, producing one record per CDR3 protein. The sample lists 200,000 to 250,000 distinct CDR3 sequences, 30% to 35% occurring once. The sequencing sample was made of sorted CD4+, CD8+, or CD8+CD57+ T cells (not recorded which) from PBMCs. These receptors came from a human donor in good health, serving as a control.

This clonotype was observed at least ten times. The chain carries TRBV4-2 and TRBJ1-1, with D maybe TRBD1 (6 bases). Germline values: CDR1 LGHNA, CDR2 YNFKEQ. The CDR3 totals 18 residues. Trimming removed 3 bases at V and 0 bases at J, with 20 bases between. The DNA of the CDR3 is TGTGCCAGCAGCCATGCTAATAGGGGGTTGGGAATGAACACTGAAGCTTTCTTT. It encodes CASSHANRGLGMNTEAFF.

This clonotype has a count of ten or more. The chain joins TRBV7-9 to TRBJ2-5, with unresolved D. There are 16 residues in the CDR3. CDR1 is SEHNR, CDR2 FQNEAQ, per germline (reference sequence). Deletions cut 2 bases from V and 0 bases from J, with 13 bases between. DNA of the CDR3: TGTGCCAGCAGCTTACAGGAGACAACGAACCAAGAGACCCAGTACTTC. It encodes CASSLQETTNQETQYF. Supplemented by reference TRBV7-9 and TRBJ2-5, the full variable domain reads DTGVSQNPRHKITKRGQNVTFRCDPISEHNRLYWYRQTLGQGPEFLTYFQNEAQLEKSRLLSDRFSAERPKGSFSTLEIQRTEQGDSAMYLCASSLQETTNQETQYFGPGTRLLVL.

J is TRBJ2-7 and V is TRBV5-5; 8 nucleotides align to TRBD1. There are 15 residues in the CDR3. V shed 3 bases and J 2 bases; nucleotides not matched to a gene: 7. Germline lookup yields CDR1 SGHKS and CDR2 YYEKEE (reference sequence). This CDR3 reads CASSWVTGGPYEQYF. CDR3 sequence (DNA): TGTGCCAGCAGCTGGGTAACAGGGGGACCCTACGAGCAGTACTTC.

With respect to this clonotype: The junction departs from the called germline gene at one end, perhaps through a read error. The V gene is TRBV29-1, the J gene TRBJ2-7; 8 positions agree with TRBD1. CDR1 is SQVTM and CDR2 is ANQGSEA in the germline V gene. The CDR3 runs 14 residues. For the CDR3, the DNA is TGCGGCGTCCGCGCCGGGACAGGAATGAACGGGCAGTACTTC. Translation gives CGVRAGTGMNGQYF.

This clonotype was recorded many times. V is TRBV9 and J is TRBJ2-7; 9 bases match TRBD1. Unmatched junction bases numbered 5, after V lost 4 bases and J lost 3 bases. CDR1 and CDR2 (germline): SGDLS, YYNGEE. This CDR3 region has 14 residues. DNA for the CDR3: TGTGCCAGCAGCTCGGGACAGGGAAACTACGAGCAGTACTTC. Residues: CASSSGQGNYEQYF.

V gene TRBV30 combines with J gene TRBJ2-7; possible D gene TRBD1, 5 bases. This CDR3 spans 12 amino acids. CDR1 is GTSNPN, CDR2 SVGIG, per germline (reference sequence). V was cut by 2 bases and J by 9 bases, with 14 bases left in between. CDR3 nucleotide sequence: TGTGCCTGGAGTAGACAGTTTGGTGGGCAGTACTTC. Its translation is CAWSRQFGGQYF.

On this clonotype itself: It may be a read error: a sequence one base away is much more abundant. CDR3 DNA: TGTGCCAGTAGTATAGACGGGGCAGGGACAAATCAGCCCCAGCATTTT. This sequence encodes CASSIDGAGTNQPQHF. The chain links TRBV19 to TRBJ1-5; D might be TRBD1 (6 bases). Germline V gene lookup returns CDR1 LNHDA and CDR2 SQIVND (reference sequence). CDR3 length equals 16 residues. Trimming took 0 bases from V and 4 from J, leaving 13 bases between them.

This clonotype has ten or more counts. CDR3 sequence (DNA): TGTGCCAGCAGTGTAAGGCTCAGCTTCGGGGAGCAGTACTTC. It specifies CASSVRLSFGEQYF. This rearrangement joins TRBV2 to TRBJ2-7; D not resolved. In germline, CDR1 is SNHLY, CDR2 FYNNEI. The CDR3 is 14 amino acids. V lost 4 bases and J lost 7, with 17 bases in between.

The chain has TRBV7-2 and TRBJ2-7; D is unresolved. CDR3 length equals 12 residues. V lost 8 bases and J 2 bases, leaving 10 bases between the germline ends. CDR1 is SGHTA and CDR2 is FQGNSA in the germline V gene. CDR3 sequence (DNA): TGTGCCAGCCCGTGGGGAACCTACGAGCAGTACTTC. The encoded protein is CASPWGTYEQYF.

This clonotype was seen repeatedly, ten times or more. The rearrangement links TRBV6-1 to TRBJ2-7; TRBD1 matches at 8 bases. The CDR3 extends over 15 amino acids. Germline V gives CDR1 MNHNS, CDR2 SASEGT. Losses at the gene ends were 4 bases for V and 1 base for J; bases not matched to a gene: 6. The CDR3 DNA reads TGTGCCAGCAGTGCATTGACAGGGGAGTCCTACGAGCAGTACTTC. Translated: CASSALTGESYEQYF.

The CDR3 region is CASTLYAGGNEQFF. CDR3 sequence (DNA): TGTGCCAGCACCCTGTATGCGGGGGGCAATGAGCAGTTCTTC. This sequence joins TRBV2 and TRBJ2-1; 8 bases line up with TRBD2. From germline, CDR1 is SNHLY and CDR2 FYNNEI. This CDR3 comprises 14 residues. The ends lost 7 bases at V and 6 bases at J; junction bases unmatched: 8.

This clonotype has only a few counts. With a much larger clone just one base away, this may be a read error. The CDR3 carries no conserved terminal phenylalanine or tryptophan, so it likely arises from a read error. This chain uses TRBV20-1 with TRBJ2-3, with 13 bases aligning to TRBD2. The CDR3 runs to 14 residues. Germline V gene sequence: CDR1 DFQATT, CDR2 SNEGSKA (reference sequence). Trimming cost V 3 bases and J 4 bases; bases outside gene matches: 1. The CDR3 loop reads CSARTSGGSDTQYL. The CDR3 DNA sequence: TGCAGTGCTAGGACTAGCGGGGGGTCAGATACGCAGTATCTT.

In this sample, this clonotype turned up a few times. The V and J genes are TRBV18 and TRBJ1-2; 9 bases fit TRBD1. The CDR3 consists of 12 residues. V dropped 2 bases and J dropped 12; count of bases not matched to a gene: 4. Germline-derived CDR1 and CDR2 are KGHSH and LQKENI. CDR3 protein: CASSPTGTGNTF. The CDR3 DNA is TGTGCCAGCTCACCAACTGGGACAGGGAACACCTTC. Looking up the rest from reference TRBV18 and TRBJ1-2 gives the full variable domain: NAGVMQNPRHLVRRRGQEARLRCSPMKGHSHVYWYRQLPEEGLKFMVYLQKENIIDESGMPKERFSAEFPKEGPSILRIQQVVRGDSAAYFCASSPTGTGNTFGSGTRLTVV.